The entry that follows covers one T cell receptor beta chain sequence. The antigen remains unidentified. Amplification used 60 Vbeta primers and 13 Jbeta primers. TCRdb's table, derived via immunoSEQ multiplex PCR, lists solely in-frame clones and lacks some. The sample has about 180,000 clones, roughly 78% seen once; the top ten hold approximately 2%. This sample was included in a study of cytomegalovirus exposure and HLA in healthy donors. General study findings and limits: In all likelihood, a cluster of highly shared sequence variants was a sequencing artifact. Cytomegalovirus-associated TCR beta chains were listed, numbering 150 to 200. Later analysis identified 16,000 or so TCR beta sequences associated with HLA alleles, using a false discovery rate threshold of 0.05.

The clonotype was recovered from a woman aged 30 to 39 in good health and CMV-seronegative. The specimen was PBMCs.

DNA for the CDR3: TGCGCCAGCAGCCGTGGACTAGCGGACACAGATACGCAGTATTTT. This sequence encodes CASSRGLADTDTQYF. J is TRBJ2-3 and V is TRBV4-1; TRBD2 matches at 10 bases. Losses at the gene ends were 4 bases for V and 2 bases for J; bases not matched to a gene: 3. This CDR3 spans 15 amino acids. CDR1 MGHRA and CDR2 YSYEKL come from the germline V gene.